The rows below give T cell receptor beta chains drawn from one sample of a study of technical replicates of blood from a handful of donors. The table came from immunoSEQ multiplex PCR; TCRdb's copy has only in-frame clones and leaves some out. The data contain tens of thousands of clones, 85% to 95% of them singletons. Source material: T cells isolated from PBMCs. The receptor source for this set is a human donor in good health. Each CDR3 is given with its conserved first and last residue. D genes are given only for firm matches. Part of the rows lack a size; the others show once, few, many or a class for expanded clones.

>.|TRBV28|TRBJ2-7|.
CATLSGSLNEQYF
TGTGCCACCCTGTCAGGGTCCTTAAACGAGCAGTACTTC
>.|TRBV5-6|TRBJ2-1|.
CASSRETNYNEQFF
TGTGCCAGCAGCCGGGAGACGAACTACAATGAGCAGTTCTTC
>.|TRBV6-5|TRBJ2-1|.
CASSYKGQEQFF
TGTGCCAGCAGTTACAAGGGGCAGGAGCAGTTCTTC
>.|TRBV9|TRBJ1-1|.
CASSADGAGYTEAFF
TGTGCCAGCAGCGCAGACGGAGCAGGGTACACTGAAGCTTTCTTT
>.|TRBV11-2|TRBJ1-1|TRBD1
CASSLQGVKAFF
TGTGCCAGCAGCTTACAGGGGGTAAAAGCTTTCTTT
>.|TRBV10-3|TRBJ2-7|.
CAISESSIYEQYF
TGTGCCATCAGTGAGAGTAGTATCTACGAGCAGTACTTC
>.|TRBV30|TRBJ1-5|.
CAWSQLRSENQPQHF
TGTGCCTGGAGTCAACTAAGATCGGAAAATCAGCCCCAGCATTTT
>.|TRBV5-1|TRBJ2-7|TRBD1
CASSLRQGIDEQYF
TGCGCCAGCAGCTTGCGACAGGGGATCGACGAGCAGTACTTC
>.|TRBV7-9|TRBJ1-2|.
CAGGDGRYGYTF
TGTGCCGGCGGGGACGGCCGCTATGGCTACACCTTC
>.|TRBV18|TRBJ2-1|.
CASSNSYEQFF
TGTGCCAGCTCAAATAGCTATGAGCAGTTCTTC
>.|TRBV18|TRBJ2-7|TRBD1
CASSPWDRAYEQYF
TGTGCCAGCTCACCTTGGGACAGGGCCTACGAGCAGTACTTC
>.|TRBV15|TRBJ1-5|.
CATSSNRGNQPQHF
TGTGCCACCAGCAGTAACAGGGGCAATCAGCCCCAGCATTTT
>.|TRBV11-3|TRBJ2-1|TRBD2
CASSRLTSGHNEQFF
TGTGCCAGCAGCCGCCTTACTAGCGGGCACAATGAGCAGTTCTTC
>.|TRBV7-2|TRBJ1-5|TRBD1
CASSSGTGVTNQPQHF
TGTGCCAGCAGTTCCGGGACAGGCGTGACGAATCAGCCCCAGCATTTT
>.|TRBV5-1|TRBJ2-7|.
CASSLALDIDEQYF
TGCGCCAGCAGCTTGGCCCTCGACATCGACGAGCAGTACTTC
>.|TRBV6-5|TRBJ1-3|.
CASSYSVTENTIYF
TGTGCCAGCAGTTATTCAGTAACAGAAAACACCATATATTTT
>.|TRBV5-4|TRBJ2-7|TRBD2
CASSTGLAYEQYF
TGTGCCAGCAGCACGGGACTAGCCTACGAGCAGTACTTC
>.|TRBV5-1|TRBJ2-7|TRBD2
CASSLTSGSYEQYF
TGCGCCAGCAGCTTGACTAGCGGGAGTTACGAGCAGTACTTC
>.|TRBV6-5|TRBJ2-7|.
CASSRQAFSYEQYF
TGTGCCAGCAGTCGACAGGCTTTCTCCTACGAGCAGTACTTC
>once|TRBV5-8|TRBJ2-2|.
CASSYDSGSYTGELFF
TGTGCCAGCAGCTACGATTCCGGGAGCTACACCGGGGAGCTGTTTTTT
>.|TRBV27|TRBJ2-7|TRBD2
CASKRAGVYEQYF
TGTGCCAGCAAAAGGGCGGGAGTATACGAGCAGTACTTC
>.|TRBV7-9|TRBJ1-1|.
CASSPLALTFMNTEAFF
TGTGCCAGCAGCCCTCTGGCCCTGACATTCATGAACACTGAAGCTTTCTTT
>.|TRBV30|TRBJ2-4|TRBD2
CAWSVGSGADIQYF
TGTGCCTGGAGTGTAGGTAGCGGGGCAGACATTCAGTACTTC
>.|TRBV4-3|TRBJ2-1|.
CASSQLDEAGSEQFF
TGCGCCAGCAGCCAACTTGACGAGGCGGGGAGTGAGCAGTTCTTC
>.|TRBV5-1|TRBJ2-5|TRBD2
CASSPRLAAQETQYF
TGCGCCAGCAGCCCCCGACTAGCGGCACAAGAGACCCAGTACTTC
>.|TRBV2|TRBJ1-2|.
CASSDRQGYGYTF
TGTGCCAGCAGTGATCGGCAGGGTTATGGCTACACCTTC
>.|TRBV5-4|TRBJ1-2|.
CASSTGRKDGYTF
TGTGCCAGCAGCACAGGGCGTAAGGATGGCTACACCTTC
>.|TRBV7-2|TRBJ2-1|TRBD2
CASSLGRLAGSSYNEQFF
TGTGCCAGCAGCTTAGGTCGTCTAGCGGGGAGCTCCTACAATGAGCAGTTCTTC
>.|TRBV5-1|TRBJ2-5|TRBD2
CASSLASGAEETQYF
TGCGCCAGCAGCTTGGCTAGCGGAGCGGAAGAGACCCAGTACTTC
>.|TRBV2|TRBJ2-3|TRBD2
CASSGLAGGDTDTQYF
TGTGCCAGCAGTGGGCTAGCGGGAGGAGACACAGATACGCAGTATTTT
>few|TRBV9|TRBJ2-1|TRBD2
CASSGGTSGNVGEQFF
TGTGCCAGCAGCGGGGGTACTAGCGGGAACGTTGGTGAGCAGTTCTTC
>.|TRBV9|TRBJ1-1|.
CASSLREAMNTEAFF
TGTGCCAGCAGCCTACGGGAGGCTATGAACACTGAAGCTTTCTTT
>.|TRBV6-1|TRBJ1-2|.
CASSGGEGYINYGYTF
TGTGCCAGCAGTGGTGGTGAGGGCTACATTAACTATGGCTACACCTTC
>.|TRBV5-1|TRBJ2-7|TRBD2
CASSLEGLAGLYEQYF
TGCGCCAGCAGCTTGGAGGGTCTAGCGGGCCTCTACGAGCAGTACTTC
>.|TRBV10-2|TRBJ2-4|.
CASSEDREVNIQYF
TGCGCCAGCAGTGAAGACAGGGAGGTAAACATTCAGTACTTC
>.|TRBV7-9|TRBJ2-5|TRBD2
CASHRLIAGSVQETQYF
TGTGCCAGCCATAGATTAATAGCGGGTTCTGTGCAAGAGACCCAGTACTTC
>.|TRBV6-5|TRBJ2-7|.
CASTSQTGTQYF
TGTGCCAGCACCTCTCAAACAGGGACGCAGTACTTC
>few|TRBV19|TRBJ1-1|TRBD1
CASSPQQGLNTEAFF
TGTGCCAGTAGTCCCCAACAGGGGCTGAACACTGAAGCTTTCTTT
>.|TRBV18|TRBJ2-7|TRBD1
CASSPLQGAIHEQYF
TGTGCCAGCTCACCGCTACAGGGGGCTATCCACGAGCAGTACTTC
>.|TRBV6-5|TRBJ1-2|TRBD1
CASTRDRGHGYTF
TGTGCCAGCACCCGGGACAGGGGGCATGGCTACACCTTC
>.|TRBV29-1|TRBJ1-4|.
CSVAGRDGEKLFF
TGCAGCGTTGCAGGCAGGGATGGTGAAAAACTGTTTTTT
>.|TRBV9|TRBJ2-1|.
CASSAWGESSYNEQFF
TGTGCCAGCAGCGCCTGGGGGGAGAGCTCCTACAATGAGCAGTTCTTC
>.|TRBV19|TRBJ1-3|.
CASRMDVGNTIYF
TGTGCCAGTAGAATGGATGTCGGGAACACCATATATTTT
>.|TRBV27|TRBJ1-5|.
CASQGPNQPQHF
TGTGCCAGTCAGGGTCCCAATCAGCCCCAGCATTTT
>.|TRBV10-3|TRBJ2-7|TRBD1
CATLAGQGSGEQYF
TGTGCCACCCTGGCAGGACAGGGTTCGGGCGAGCAGTACTTC
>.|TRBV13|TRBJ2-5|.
CASSLPRGLQETQYF
TGTGCCAGCAGCTTACCCCGGGGTCTCCAAGAGACCCAGTACTTC
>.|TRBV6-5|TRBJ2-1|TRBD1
CASSYGTGVNNEQFF
TGTGCCAGCAGTTATGGGACAGGGGTTAACAATGAGCAGTTCTTC
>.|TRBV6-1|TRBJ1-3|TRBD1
CASSLGTGAGNTIYF
TGTGCCAGCAGCCTAGGTACAGGGGCTGGAAACACCATATATTTT
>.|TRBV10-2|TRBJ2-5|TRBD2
CASSELAAQETQYF
TGCGCCAGCAGTGAGCTAGCGGCTCAAGAGACCCAGTACTTC
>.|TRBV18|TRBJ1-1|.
CASSPLHRENTEAFF
TGTGCCAGCTCACCTCTGCACAGGGAAAACACTGAAGCTTTCTTT
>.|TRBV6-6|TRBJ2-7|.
CASRTPGDFSYEQYF
TGTGCCAGCAGAACCCCCGGGGATTTCTCCTACGAGCAGTACTTC
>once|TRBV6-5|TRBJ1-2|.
CASGPGLVYGYTF
TGTGCCAGCGGGCCAGGGTTGGTCTATGGCTACACCTTC
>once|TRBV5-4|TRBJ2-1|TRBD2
CASSFTSGPYNEQFF
TGTGCCAGCAGCTTTACTAGCGGGCCCTACAATGAGCAGTTCTTC